Listed here is a single T cell receptor beta chain. What it binds is unknown. This specimen belongs to a study of long-term antiretroviral therapy in people with HIV. Background on the study: By about a decade, the earliest samples predate the 2015 immediate-ART recommendation. Study-wide results and caveats: Relative to transplant donor controls, diversity remained lower despite increasing after ART. The range of CDR3 lengths in HIV repertoires proved narrower than that found in controls.

The V end was cut by 6 bases, the J end by 7 bases, with 13 bases between. CDR1 and CDR2 (germline): MDHEN, SYDVKM. The CDR3 extends over 13 amino acids. Every donor had one or more pre-ART and two or more post-ART PBMC samples. Survey-level resolution applied to immunoSEQ assay v3.0. Method: immunoSEQ multiplex PCR; TCRdb's copy keeps in-frame clones and lacks some. The sample has tens of thousands of clones, over 80% seen once. The source was unsorted PBMCs, collected 1.2 years after starting antiretroviral therapy. The chain links TRBV28 to TRBJ1-5; a weak D match, TRBD1 (5 bases). The receptor comes from a woman aged 40-49 years with HIV. CDR3: CASRGGWEQPQHF. CDR3 nucleotide sequence: TGTGCCAGCAGGGGGGGGTGGGAACAGCCCCAGCATTTT.